The 27 T cell receptor beta chains reported below all come from one sample, sequenced in a study of human T cells and chemical hapten exposure (dated by TCRdb to about 2021). According to the study, the label for this sample's time point signals: patch test 3, about 24 weeks after DPC sensitization. Taken with the paper, the label for treatment or condition translates to: therapeutic diphenylcyclopropenone sensitization with weekly scalp DPC. The method was RACE. The sample was run on a NextSeq 500. TCRdb trimmed the raw reads at Q25, called clones with MiXCR and kept productive beta chains. Rows with one shared CDR3 protein collapse into an entry with the most common genes and DNA. Within this sample are tens of thousands of distinct CDR3 sequences, with 10% to 11% of them counted one time only. Jointly, the top ten make up about 4% of the sample. The source was whole blood, collected in connection with sensitization to the hapten diphenylcyclopropenone (DPC). Every receptor here comes from a woman aged 45-65 years with alopecia areata. Some clones in this sample may be carry-over from other donors' samples.

In this sample, this clonotype turned up many times. The V and J genes are TRBV5-1 and TRBJ2-3; TRBD1 might be the D (5 bases). CDR3 length: 13 amino acids. Germline loops: CDR1 SGHRS, CDR2 YFSETQ. Trimming took 0 bases from V and 5 from J, leaving 7 bases between them. CDR3 residues: CASSLEGVDTQYF. DNA for the CDR3: TGCGCCAGCAGCTTGGAAGGGGTAGATACGCAGTATTTT.

This clonotype has a handful of counts. The chain employs TRBV7-3 and TRBJ2-7; no firm D call. Trimming removed 5 bases from V and 7 bases from J, with 30 bases in between. The CDR3 has 18 residues. Germline CDR1 and CDR2: SGHTA and FQGTGA. CDR3 bases: TGTGCCAGCAGCCCAAGCCCACCAAGGCCCAATGATCTGAAGGAGCAGTACTTC. Residues: CASSPSPPRPNDLKEQYF. The full variable domain, its missing parts supplied by reference TRBV7-3 and TRBJ2-7, is GAGVSQTPSNKVTEKGKYVELRCDPISGHTALYWYRQSLGQGPEFLIYFQGTGAADDSGLPNDRFFAVRPEGSVSTLKIQRTERGDSAVYLCASSPSPPRPNDLKEQYFGPGTRLTVT.

This clonotype was detected a few times. The chain recombines TRBV29-1 with TRBJ1-1; D unclear. The V gene lost 1 base and the J gene lost 8 bases, with 8 bases spanning the gap. Germline CDR1 SQVTM, CDR2 ANQGSEA. There are 11 residues in the CDR3. In nucleotides, the CDR3 is TGCAGCGTTGAAGTACCGGGGGAAGCTTTCTTT. Residues: CSVEVPGEAFF.

This clonotype came up a few times. This rearrangement joins TRBV5-1 to TRBJ2-5; maybe TRBD2 (5 bases). The CDR3 runs to 14 residues. The V end lost 3 bases, the J end lost 2 bases, and 11 bases lay between the germline ends. The V gene's germline CDR1 is SGHRS and CDR2 YFSETQ. The CDR3 sequence is CASSSGLYQETQYF. CDR3 coding DNA: TGCGCCAGCAGCTCCGGACTTTATCAAGAGACCCAGTACTTC.

This clonotype was observed a few times. The chain carries TRBV6-2 or TRBV6-3 and TRBJ2-4; 10 bases align to TRBD2. Germline CDR1 reads MNHEY; CDR2 reads SVGEGT. Unmatched junction bases numbered 4, after V lost 6 bases and J lost 2 bases. The CDR3 consists of 15 residues. The chain's CDR3 is CASRPSGSTKNIQYF. CDR3 nucleotide sequence: TGTGCCAGCAGACCTAGCGGGAGCACCAAAAACATTCAGTACTTC.

This clonotype was observed a few times. The chain has TRBV7-9 and TRBJ2-1; possible D gene TRBD2, 6 bases. Germline V gene lookup returns CDR1 SEHNR and CDR2 FQNEAQ (reference sequence). Trimming cost V 1 base and J 4 bases, with 14 bases left between them. The CDR3 is 16 amino acids. The CDR3 region has the DNA TGTGCCAGCAGCTTAGGGACGGGAGTAAGGTACAATGAGCAGTTCTTC. It encodes CASSLGTGVRYNEQFF.

Many counts were recorded for this clonotype. This chain uses TRBV19 with TRBJ2-1; D gene ambiguous. Trimming removed 6 bases at V and 7 bases at J, with 22 bases between. Germline V gene lookup returns CDR1 LNHDA and CDR2 SQIVND (reference sequence). This CDR3 region has 16 residues. CDR3 sequence: CASSRIKDSFTNEQFF. DNA of the CDR3: TGTGCCAGTAGCCGGATTAAAGACTCGTTTACGAATGAGCAGTTCTTC. Looking up the rest from reference TRBV19 and TRBJ2-1 gives the full variable domain: DGGITQSPKYLFRKEGQNVTLSCEQNLNHDAMYWYRQDPGQGLRLIYYSQIVNDFQKGDIAEGYSVSREKKESFPLTVTSAQKNPTAFYLCASSRIKDSFTNEQFFGPGTRLTVL.

This rearrangement joins TRBV20-1 to TRBJ1-4, with D perhaps TRBD1 (6 bases). With 0 bases removed from V and 0 bases from J, the gap between germline ends came to 11 bases. This CDR3 has 16 residues. The germline CDR1 and CDR2 sequences are DFQATT and SNEGSKA (reference sequence). This CDR3 reads CSAREGRGSTNEKLFF. Written as DNA, the CDR3 is TGCAGTGCTAGAGAAGGCAGGGGATCAACTAATGAAAAACTGTTTTTT.

This clonotype has a count of ten or more. V is TRBV14 and J is TRBJ2-7; D unclear. The V and J ends lost 4 bases and 4 bases respectively, with 8 bases between them. This CDR3 is 12 amino acids long. Germline CDR1 SGHDN, CDR2 FVKESK. CDR3 residues: CASSRPSYEQYF. The CDR3 bases are TGTGCCAGCAGCCGGCCGAGTTACGAGCAGTACTTC.

The chain uses TRBV29-1 and TRBJ1-4, with D possibly matching TRBD1 (5 bases). CDR3 length equals 11 residues. CDR1 is SQVTM, CDR2 ANQGSEA, per germline. V lost 5 bases and J lost 5, with 6 bases in between. The CDR3 protein is CSVRTNEKLFF. The CDR3 DNA follows: TGCAGCGTTCGGACAAATGAAAAACTGTTTTTT.

The chain is built from TRBV14 and TRBJ2-7; TRBD2 agrees at 14 bases. With V trimmed by 4 bases and J by 9 bases, 8 bases remained unmatched. The CDR3 is made up of 15 amino acids. Looked up from germline, CDR1 is SGHDN and CDR2 is FVKESK. This chain's CDR3 is CASSLSGLAGGRQYF. The CDR3 DNA reads TGTGCCAGCAGCCTTTCTGGACTAGCGGGAGGTCGGCAGTACTTC.

In its sample, this clonotype was seen many times. The chain joins TRBV4-2 to TRBJ1-6; maybe TRBD1 (5 bases). V was pared by 1 base and J by 10 bases, with 20 bases between. The CDR3 sequence is 17 residues long. Germline-derived CDR1 and CDR2 are LGHNA and YNFKEQ. The CDR3 loop reads CASSQVGGAGPGSPLHF. The DNA for the CDR3 is TGTGCCAGCAGCCAAGTGGGTGGTGCAGGGCCGGGATCACCCCTCCACTTT.

This clonotype has a handful of counts. The rearrangement joins TRBV18 to TRBJ1-6, with 8 bases fitting TRBD1. The CDR3 is 14 residues long. V gave up 4 bases and J gave up 6 bases; unmatched junction bases: 2. Germline V CDR1 and CDR2: KGHSH, LQKENI. CDR3: CASSRGQGNSPLHF. The CDR3 DNA sequence: TGTGCCAGCTCACGAGGACAGGGTAATTCACCCCTCCACTTT.

This clonotype was seen ten or more times. V and J are TRBV10-3 and TRBJ1-1; D remains ambiguous. Germline CDR1 reads ENHRY; CDR2 reads SYGVKD. The V and J ends lost 6 bases and 5 bases respectively, with 13 bases between them. The CDR3 contains 13 residues. The CDR3 here is CAISPGPGTEAFF. CDR3 in DNA: TGTGCCATCAGCCCGGGCCCGGGGACTGAAGCTTTCTTT.

The J gene is TRBJ2-3, the V gene TRBV7-9; 7 bases agree with TRBD2. Trimming at V came to 6 bases and at J to 0 bases, leaving 6 bases not matched to a gene. The CDR3 has 15 residues. Germline V gene data show CDR1 as SEHNR and CDR2 as FQNEAQ (reference sequence). CDR3 sequence reads: CASRDLAASTDTQYF. In DNA, the CDR3 is TGTGCCAGCAGAGATCTAGCGGCGAGCACAGATACGCAGTATTTT. The full variable domain, with the rest looked up from reference TRBV7-9 and TRBJ2-3, is DTGVSQNPRHKITKRGQNVTFRCDPISEHNRLYWYRQTLGQGPEFLTYFQNEAQLEKSRLLSDRFSAERPKGSFSTLEIQRTEQGDSAMYLCASRDLAASTDTQYFGPGTRLTVL.

V usage is TRBV24-1 and J usage is TRBJ2-1, with 12 bases identical to TRBD2. V gave up 5 bases and J gave up 3 bases; unmatched junction bases: 10. Germline CDR1 KGHDR, CDR2 SFDVKD. The CDR3 covers 18 residues. The CDR3 sequence is CATSALTSGSLRYNEQFF. As DNA, the CDR3 is TGTGCCACCAGTGCCCTGACTAGCGGGAGCCTCCGCTACAATGAGCAGTTCTTC.

This clonotype has just one count. A read error may be the cause here, since a much bigger clone is one base away. This chain connects TRBV5-1 to TRBJ2-7; 11 positions match TRBD2. The CDR3 runs to 16 residues. Germline lookup yields CDR1 SGHRS and CDR2 YFSETQ. The CDR3 spells CASSPWTSGLLYELYF. Here the CDR3 DNA reads TGCGCCAGCAGCCCCTGGACTAGCGGGCTCCTCTACGAGCTGTACTTC.

This clonotype was recorded once. A much larger clone differs from this one at a single base, so this may be a read error. The J gene is TRBJ2-2, the V gene TRBV28, with D tentatively TRBD2 (6 bases). CDR3 length equals 17 residues. From germline, CDR1 is MDHEN and CDR2 SYDVKM. In nucleotides, the CDR3 is TGTACCAGCAGTTTAGGTTTCGGTTTAGCGGACACCGGGGAGCTGTTTTTT. This sequence encodes CTSSLGFGLADTGELFF.

This clonotype was counted many times. This rearrangement joins TRBV20-1 to TRBJ2-4; no clear D. The CDR3 is 13 residues long. V lost 3 bases to trimming and J lost 0 bases, with 6 bases between them. From germline, CDR1 is DFQATT and CDR2 SNEGSKA (reference sequence). CDR3 region: CSASSGAKNIQYF. The CDR3 DNA reads as TGCAGTGCTAGTTCCGGAGCCAAAAACATTCAGTACTTC.

This clonotype has only a few counts. The chain carries TRBV7-3 and TRBJ2-2; D gene uncertain. V was shortened by 2 bases and J by 0 bases, with 4 bases between the two germline ends. The V gene's germline CDR1 is SGHTA and CDR2 FQGTGA. This CDR3 contains 14 residues. CDR3 coding DNA: TGTGCCAGCAGCTTACAAACGAACACCGGGGAGCTGTTTTTT. This translates into CASSLQTNTGELFF. The variable domain in full, with the rest retrieved from reference TRBV7-3 and TRBJ2-2, is GAGVSQTPSNKVTEKGKYVELRCDPISGHTALYWYRQSLGQGPEFLIYFQGTGAADDSGLPNDRFFAVRPEGSVSTLKIQRTERGDSAVYLCASSLQTNTGELFFGEGSRLTVL.

J is TRBJ2-7 and V is TRBV27, with D maybe TRBD2 (6 bases). The V end lost 4 bases, the J end lost 6 bases, and 22 bases lay between the germline ends. This CDR3 spans 16 amino acids. Looked up from germline, CDR1 is MNHEY and CDR2 is SMNVEV (reference sequence). The CDR3 region is CASSWIQWGVPAEQYF. CDR3 coding DNA: TGTGCCAGCAGTTGGATACAATGGGGGGTTCCCGCCGAGCAGTACTTC.

This clonotype was observed a handful of times. The chain uses TRBV6-1 and TRBJ2-5; 9 positions agree with TRBD2. Looked up from germline, CDR1 is MNHNS and CDR2 is SASEGT. The CDR3 has 15 amino acids. The V and J ends lost 5 bases and 4 bases, in that order; junction bases with no gene match: 8. The CDR3 here is CASSLSAGGGETQYF. The CDR3 coding sequence is TGTGCCAGCAGTTTATCAGCGGGGGGAGGAGAGACCCAGTACTTC.

With regard to this clonotype: A read error may explain this, as a much larger clone is one base away. CDR3 sequence (DNA): TGTGCCAGCAGTCCCGCAGGGGCGGGCCCCTACGAGCAGTTCTTC. This translates into CASSPAGAGPYEQFF. This sequence joins TRBV6-5 and TRBJ2-7, with a weak D call TRBD1 (6 bases). The DNA matches TRBJ2-1 better at its end, which makes the J call doubtful. Germline-derived CDR1 and CDR2 are MNHEY and SVGAGI. The CDR3 consists of 15 residues.

In its sample, this clonotype was seen many times. The chain carries TRBV6-2 or TRBV6-3 and TRBJ2-7; D not resolved. V lost 5 bases to trimming and J lost 3 bases, with 5 bases between them. The CDR3 has 11 amino acids. The germline gives CDR1 MNHEY, CDR2 SVGEGT. CDR3: CASSPLYEQYF. The DNA for the CDR3 is TGTGCCAGCAGTCCTCTCTACGAGCAGTACTTC.

In this sample, this clonotype turned up many times. The junction departs from the called germline gene at one end, perhaps through a read error. The chain uses TRBV7-8 and TRBJ2-7; D possibly corresponds to TRBD2 (6 bases). Germline V gene lookup returns CDR1 SGHVS and CDR2 FQNEAQ. The CDR3 has 12 amino acids. The CDR3 coding sequence is TGTGCCAGCAGCTACGGGAGCACGCCGAATGACTTC. Protein product: CASSYGSTPNDF.

This clonotype was seen many times. V gene TRBV28 combines with J gene TRBJ1-1; no clear D gene. CDR3 length: 12 residues. Germline lookup yields CDR1 MDHEN and CDR2 SYDVKM. Between the trimmed V and J ends, which lost 7 bases and 4 bases, there was a span of 10 bases. CDR3 sequence reads: CASTLVGTEAFF. The CDR3 region has the DNA TGTGCCAGCACCCTTGTGGGCACTGAAGCTTTCTTT.

This clonotype came up many times. The chain couples TRBV28 to TRBJ1-2; D is perhaps TRBD1 (5 bases). V was shortened by 7 bases and J by 7 bases, with 19 bases between the two germline ends. Germline V gene data show CDR1 as MDHEN and CDR2 as SYDVKM. This CDR3 has 14 amino acids. This chain's CDR3 is CASTLGLIGGGYTF. As DNA, the CDR3 is TGTGCCAGCACCCTGGGCCTGATTGGGGGTGGCTACACCTTC.